Below are 17 T cell receptor beta chains sequenced from a single sample in a study of T cell responses to AZD1222 COVID-19 vaccine. Assay: immunoSEQ multiplex PCR; the TCRdb copy retains only in-frame clones and omits some. This sample yields approximately 260,000 clones, of which 90% to 95% are seen a single time; less than 0.6% belongs to the top ten. Material: peripheral blood, obtained on day 0 of AZD1222 vaccination. The receptors were sampled from an adult in good health.

This clone was recorded once. The chain links TRBV19 to TRBJ2-1; TRBD2 aligns across 7 bases. This CDR3 is built from 15 residues. Trimming at V came to 7 bases and at J to 0 bases, leaving 6 bases not matched to a gene. Germline-derived CDR1 and CDR2 are LNHDA and SQIVND (reference sequence). As DNA, the CDR3 is TGTGCCAGTAACCCGGGACTACGCTCCTACAATGAGCAGTTCTTC. Residues: CASNPGLRSYNEQFF.

The chain recombines TRBV6-5 with TRBJ2-7; 14 bases line up with TRBD2. The CDR3 spans 15 residues. After removal of 10 bases from V and 5 bases from J, the junction contained 10 bases not matched to a gene. Germline-derived CDR1 and CDR2 are MNHEY and SVGAGI. CDR3 protein: CATHRLAGGRDEQYF. The CDR3 region has the DNA TGTGCCACCCATCGACTAGCGGGGGGGCGCGACGAGCAGTACTTC.

The genes are TRBV7-9 and TRBJ2-3, with 7 bases that match TRBD2. The CDR3 spans 12 residues. Germline loops: CDR1 SEHNR, CDR2 FQNEAQ (reference sequence). Trimming at V came to 5 bases and at J to 14 bases, leaving 10 bases not matched to a gene. The CDR3 is CASSGGGGPAYF. CDR3 nucleotides: TGTGCCAGCAGCGGTGGGGGGGGTCCCGCGTATTTT.

The chain joins TRBV7-2 to TRBJ1-1; the D gene is possibly TRBD1 (6 bases). This CDR3 is built from 16 residues. From germline, CDR1 is SGHTA and CDR2 FQGNSA. Trimming stripped 0 bases from V and 11 bases from J, with 22 bases between. DNA of the CDR3: TGTGCCAGCAGCTTAGCAGCATCCGGGGGCGGGACGGGGGCTTTCTTT. This translates into CASSLAASGGGTGAFF.

The rearrangement uses TRBV3-1 (or the pseudogene TRBV3-2) and TRBJ1-6; D gene ambiguous. The CDR3 runs 16 residues. Germline CDR1 LGHDT, CDR2 YNNKEL (reference sequence). Trimming cost V 1 base and J 9 bases, with 16 bases left between them. The CDR3, as DNA: TGTGCCAGCAGCCAAGCCGTAAGGTCTATAACTTCACCCCTCCACTTT. This sequence encodes CASSQAVRSITSPLHF.

The genes are TRBV3-1 (or the pseudogene TRBV3-2) and TRBJ2-7; D is possibly TRBD1 (6 bases). Trimming took off 3 bases at V and 2 bases at J, with 11 bases between the two ends. The CDR3 length is 14 residues. Germline CDR1 reads LGHDT; CDR2 reads YNNKEL (reference sequence). The CDR3 DNA follows: TGTGCCAGCAGCCACTGGGACACCACCTACGAGCAGTACTTC. It yields the protein CASSHWDTTYEQYF.

V and J are TRBV7-2 and TRBJ1-2; a weak D match, TRBD1 (6 bases). The CDR3 contains 17 residues. Per the germline V gene, CDR1 is SGHTA and CDR2 is FQGNSA. V was pared by 2 bases and J by 2 bases, with 18 bases between. CDR3 DNA sequence: TGTGCCAGCAGCTTACTGGGTCCAGGGGCCTCGAACTATGGCTACACCTTC. Translation gives CASSLLGPGASNYGYTF.

The chain recombines TRBV7-2 with TRBJ1-2, with a possible D match to TRBD1 (6 bases). Germline CDR1 SGHTA, CDR2 FQGNSA. Trimming left V 1 base short and J 4 bases short, with 10 bases between. This CDR3 contains 14 residues. In DNA, the CDR3 is TGTGCCAGCAGCTTAGTACAGGGACCCTATGGCTACACCTTC. Its protein is CASSLVQGPYGYTF.

This chain connects TRBV29-1 to TRBJ2-3; 10 bases map to TRBD2. The CDR3 extends over 16 amino acids. V was pared by 0 bases and J by 2 bases, with 5 bases of the junction left unmatched. The V gene's germline CDR1 is SQVTM and CDR2 ANQGSEA. The CDR3 DNA follows: TGCAGCGTTGAAGAACTAGCGGGAAAGGTCACAGATACGCAGTATTTT. Encoded protein: CSVEELAGKVTDTQYF.

CDR3: CASSLVGTSGETQYF. The CDR3, as DNA: TGTGCCAGCAGCTTAGTTGGGACTAGCGGTGAGACCCAGTACTTC. The genes are TRBV7-9 and TRBJ2-5; TRBD2 matches at 11 bases. V was clipped by 1 base and J by 5 bases; unmatched bases: 3. Germline V gene data show CDR1 as SEHNR and CDR2 as FQNEAQ (reference sequence). CDR3 length: 15 amino acids.

The genes are TRBV3-1 (or the pseudogene TRBV3-2) and TRBJ1-2; D may be TRBD1 (5 bases). Trimming shortened V by 3 bases and J by 8 bases, and 13 bases separated the two germline ends. This CDR3 spans 13 amino acids. Germline V CDR1 and CDR2: LGHDT, YNNKEL (reference sequence). The CDR3 loop is CASSHERGGGYTF. CDR3 DNA sequence: TGTGCCAGCAGCCACGAAAGGGGAGGAGGCTACACCTTC.

The chain links TRBV5-4 to TRBJ2-2; D gene unclear. V lost 0 bases to trimming and J lost 0 bases, with 6 bases between them. The germline V gene encodes CDR1 SGHNT and CDR2 YYREEE (reference sequence). This CDR3 comprises 15 residues. DNA for the CDR3: TGTGCCAGCAGCTTGGCCACAGCGAACACCGGGGAGCTGTTTTTT. It translates to CASSLATANTGELFF.

This sequence joins TRBV4-2 and TRBJ2-3; 8 positions match TRBD2. From germline, CDR1 is LGHNA and CDR2 YNFKEQ. After removal of 2 bases from V and 2 bases from J, the junction contained 12 bases not matched to a gene. This CDR3 is built from 18 residues. CDR3 in DNA: TGTGCCAGCAGCCAAAAAGGTCATGGAGCGGGGGACACAGATACGCAGTATTTT. Protein product: CASSQKGHGAGDTDTQYF.

The CDR3 protein is CASSTTGAGGYTF. CDR3 bases: TGTGCCAGTAGTACGACAGGGGCCGGGGGCTACACCTTC. This chain links TRBV19 with TRBJ1-2, with TRBD1 identical over 8 bases. Germline V lookup: CDR1 LNHDA, CDR2 SQIVND (reference sequence). With 4 bases clipped from V and 8 bases from J, the junction kept 6 bases outside the gene matches. The CDR3 runs to 13 residues.

This chain links TRBV28 with TRBJ2-7; D might be TRBD2 (5 bases). CDR1 is MDHEN, CDR2 SYDVKM, per germline. Trimming cost V 6 bases and J 4 bases, with 19 bases left between them. The CDR3 totals 15 residues. CDR3 loop: CASSAGGLLGYEQYF. In nucleotides, the CDR3 is TGTGCCAGCAGCGCAGGAGGATTGCTTGGGTACGAGCAGTACTTC.

CDR3: CASSWGQGSQPQHF. CDR3 in DNA: TGTGCCAGCAGCTGGGGACAGGGGAGTCAGCCCCAGCATTTT. V usage is TRBV5-5 and J usage is TRBJ1-5; 10 bases are a match to TRBD1. V lost 3 bases, J lost 6 bases, and 3 bases stayed unmatched. The CDR3 runs 14 residues. The germline CDR1 and CDR2 sequences are SGHKS and YYEKEE (reference sequence).

With regard to this clone: Other DNA sequences of this sample code for an identical CDR3. The chain carries TRBV5-1 and TRBJ1-1, with D perhaps matching TRBD1 (5 bases). CDR1 and CDR2 from the germline V gene are SGHRS and YFSETQ. This CDR3 region has 14 residues. V was clipped by 0 bases and J by 3 bases, with 9 bases between them. The CDR3 reads CASSLGQGYTEAFF. The CDR3 nucleotides read TGCGCCAGCAGCTTGGGGCAGGGATACACTGAAGCTTTCTTT.